The following is a TCR beta chain sequence with its context. This sample was included in a study of blood T cell repertoires in COVID-19. Study-level background: COVID-19 samples, acute and convalescent, were from the United States, Italy and Spain. PBMCs, B-cell-depleted T cells, or T cells provided the cDNA or gDNA that made up the material.

In the source study's methods: Scientists estimated how many nucleated cells there were by amplifying reference gene primers. Assay used: immunoSEQ multiplex PCR; TCRdb lists only in-frame clones, some missing. V and J calls plus clone size are reproduced from that table; the DNA served to infer D and trimming. The data show 200,000 to 300,000 clones, roughly 86% seen once. The CDR3 covers 12 residues. V was clipped by 7 bases and J by 6 bases, with 13 bases between them. Germline values: CDR1 MNHEY, CDR2 SVGAGI. The material sequenced was peripheral blood. This receptor was identified in a human donor in a cohort sampled during active COVID-19. The chain has TRBV6-5 and TRBJ2-7; tentatively, D is TRBD2 (5 bases). CDR3 coding DNA: TGTGCCAGCAACACGGCCCTAGCCGAGCAGTACTTC. This encodes CASNTALAEQYF.